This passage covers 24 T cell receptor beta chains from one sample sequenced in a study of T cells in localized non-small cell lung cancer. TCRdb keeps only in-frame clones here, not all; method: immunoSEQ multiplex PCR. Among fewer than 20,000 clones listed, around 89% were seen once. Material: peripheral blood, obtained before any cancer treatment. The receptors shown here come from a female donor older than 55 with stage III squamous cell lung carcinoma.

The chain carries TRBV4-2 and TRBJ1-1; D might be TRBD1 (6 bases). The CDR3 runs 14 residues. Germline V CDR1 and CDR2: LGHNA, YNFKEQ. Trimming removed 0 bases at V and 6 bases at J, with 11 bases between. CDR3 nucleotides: TGTGCCAGCAGCCAAGAAGACAGGAATGCTGAAGCTTTCTTT. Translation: CASSQEDRNAEAFF.

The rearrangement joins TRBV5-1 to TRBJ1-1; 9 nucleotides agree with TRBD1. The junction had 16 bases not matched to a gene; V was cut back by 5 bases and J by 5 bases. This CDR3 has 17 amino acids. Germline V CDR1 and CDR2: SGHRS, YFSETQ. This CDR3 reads CASSNGGQGLSWTEAFF. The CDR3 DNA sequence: TGCGCCAGCAGTAATGGGGGACAGGGTTTGAGTTGGACTGAAGCTTTCTTT.

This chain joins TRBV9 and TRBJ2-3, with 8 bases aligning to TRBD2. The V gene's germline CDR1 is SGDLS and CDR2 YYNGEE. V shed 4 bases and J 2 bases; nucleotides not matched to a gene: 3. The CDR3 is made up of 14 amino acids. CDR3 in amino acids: CASSLSGITDTQYF. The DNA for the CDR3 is TGTGCCAGCAGCCTTAGCGGGATCACAGATACGCAGTATTTT.

As DNA, the CDR3 is TGTGCCAGCAGCCAAGGGTCCGGGTTCCCTGCCGCGGGAATACCCTACGAGCAGTACTTC. Its protein is CASSQGSGFPAAGIPYEQYF. The genes are TRBV14 and TRBJ2-7, with a weak D call TRBD2 (6 bases). The germline V gene encodes CDR1 SGHDN and CDR2 FVKESK. This CDR3 comprises 20 residues. V shed 1 base and J shed 2 bases, with 27 bases lying between them.

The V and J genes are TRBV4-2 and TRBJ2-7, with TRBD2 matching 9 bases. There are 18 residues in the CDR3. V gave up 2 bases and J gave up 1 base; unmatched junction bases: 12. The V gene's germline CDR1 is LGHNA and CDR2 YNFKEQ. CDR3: CASSQNPSGTGTSYEQYF. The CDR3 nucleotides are TGTGCCAGCAGCCAAAACCCTAGCGGGACTGGCACTTCCTACGAGCAGTACTTC.

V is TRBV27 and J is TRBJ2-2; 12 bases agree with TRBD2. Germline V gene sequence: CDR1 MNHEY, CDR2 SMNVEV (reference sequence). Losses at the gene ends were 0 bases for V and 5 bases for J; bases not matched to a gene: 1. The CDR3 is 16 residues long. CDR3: CASSLSTSGRTGELFF. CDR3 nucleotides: TGTGCCAGCAGTTTATCTACTAGCGGGAGGACCGGGGAGCTGTTTTTT.

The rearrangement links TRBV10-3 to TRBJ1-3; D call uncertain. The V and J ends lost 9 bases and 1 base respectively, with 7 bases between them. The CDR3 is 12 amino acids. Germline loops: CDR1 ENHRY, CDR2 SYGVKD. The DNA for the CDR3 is TGTGCCATAGGGCCGTCTGGAAACACCATATATTTT. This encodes CAIGPSGNTIYF.

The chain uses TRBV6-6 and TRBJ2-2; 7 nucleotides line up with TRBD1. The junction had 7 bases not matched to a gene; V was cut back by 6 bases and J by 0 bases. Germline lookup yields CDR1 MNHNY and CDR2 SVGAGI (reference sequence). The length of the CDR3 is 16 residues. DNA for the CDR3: TGTGCCAGCAGATCCCCCGGGACAGCGAACACCGGGGAGCTGTTTTTT. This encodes CASRSPGTANTGELFF.

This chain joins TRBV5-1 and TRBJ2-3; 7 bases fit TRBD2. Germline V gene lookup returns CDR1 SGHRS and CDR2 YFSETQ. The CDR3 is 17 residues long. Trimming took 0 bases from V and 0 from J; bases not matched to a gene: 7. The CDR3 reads CASSLGASGRSTDTQYF. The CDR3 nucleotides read TGCGCCAGCAGCTTGGGGGCTAGCGGCCGAAGCACAGATACGCAGTATTTT.

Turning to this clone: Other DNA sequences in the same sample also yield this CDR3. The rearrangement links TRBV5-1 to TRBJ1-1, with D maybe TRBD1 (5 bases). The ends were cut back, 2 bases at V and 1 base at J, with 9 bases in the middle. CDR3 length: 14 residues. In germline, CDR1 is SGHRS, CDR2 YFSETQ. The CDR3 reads CASSLGTENTEAFF. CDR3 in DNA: TGCGCCAGCAGCTTAGGGACGGAGAACACTGAAGCTTTCTTT.

The CDR3 region is CASSLVSRDTQYF. The CDR3 DNA reads TGCGCCAGCAGCTTGGTGAGCAGGGATACGCAGTATTTT. V gene TRBV5-1 combines with J gene TRBJ2-3; the D is unclear. The CDR3 is made up of 13 amino acids. With 0 bases removed from V and 6 bases from J, the gap between germline ends came to 8 bases. The germline V gene has CDR1 SGHRS and CDR2 YFSETQ.

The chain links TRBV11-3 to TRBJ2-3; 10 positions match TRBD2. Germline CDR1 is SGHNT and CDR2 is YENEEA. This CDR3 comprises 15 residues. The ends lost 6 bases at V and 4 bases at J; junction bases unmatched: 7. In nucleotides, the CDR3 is TGTGCCAGCAGTCCCAGCGGGGGGGCCTCAGATACGCAGTATTTT. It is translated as CASSPSGGASDTQYF.

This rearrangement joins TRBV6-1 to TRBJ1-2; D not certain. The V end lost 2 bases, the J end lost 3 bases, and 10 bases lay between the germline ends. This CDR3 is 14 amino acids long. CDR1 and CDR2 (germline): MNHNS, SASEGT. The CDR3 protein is CASSEIGEDYGYTF. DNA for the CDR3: TGTGCCAGCAGTGAAATCGGGGAGGACTATGGCTACACCTTC.

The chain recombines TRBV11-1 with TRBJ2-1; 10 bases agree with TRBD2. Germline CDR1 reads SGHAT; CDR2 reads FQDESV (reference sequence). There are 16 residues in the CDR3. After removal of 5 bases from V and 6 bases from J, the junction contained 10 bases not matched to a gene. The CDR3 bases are TGTGCCAGCAGCCAGGGGGGGACTAGCGAAGGCAATGAGCAGTTCTTC. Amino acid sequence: CASSQGGTSEGNEQFF.

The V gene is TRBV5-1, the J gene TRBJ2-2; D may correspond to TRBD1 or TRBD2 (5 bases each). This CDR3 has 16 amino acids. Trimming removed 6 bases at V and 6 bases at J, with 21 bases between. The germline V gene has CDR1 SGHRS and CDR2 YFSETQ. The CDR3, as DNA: TGCGCCAGCAACACCAACGGGGCTATCACTGCCGGGGAGCTGTTTTTT. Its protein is CASNTNGAITAGELFF.

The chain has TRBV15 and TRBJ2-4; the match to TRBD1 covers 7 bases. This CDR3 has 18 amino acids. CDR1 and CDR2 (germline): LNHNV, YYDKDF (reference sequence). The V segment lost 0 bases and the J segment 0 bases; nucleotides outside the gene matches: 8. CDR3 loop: CATSRDKGAERAKNIQYF. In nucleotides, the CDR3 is TGTGCCACCAGCAGAGATAAGGGGGCCGAACGAGCCAAAAACATTCAGTACTTC.

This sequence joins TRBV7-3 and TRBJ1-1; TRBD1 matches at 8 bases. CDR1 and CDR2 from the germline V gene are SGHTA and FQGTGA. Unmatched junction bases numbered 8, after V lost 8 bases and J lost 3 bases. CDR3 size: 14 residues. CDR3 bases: TGTGCCAGCGGCCGGACAGGGAGGGACACTGAAGCTTTCTTT. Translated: CASGRTGRDTEAFF.

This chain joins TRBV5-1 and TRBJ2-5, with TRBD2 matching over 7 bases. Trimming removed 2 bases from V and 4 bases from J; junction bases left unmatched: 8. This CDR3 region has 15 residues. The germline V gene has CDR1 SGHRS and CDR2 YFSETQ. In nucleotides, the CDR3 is TGCGCCAGCAGCTTTTCTTCGGTAGCGGGAGAGACCCAGTACTTC. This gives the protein CASSFSSVAGETQYF.

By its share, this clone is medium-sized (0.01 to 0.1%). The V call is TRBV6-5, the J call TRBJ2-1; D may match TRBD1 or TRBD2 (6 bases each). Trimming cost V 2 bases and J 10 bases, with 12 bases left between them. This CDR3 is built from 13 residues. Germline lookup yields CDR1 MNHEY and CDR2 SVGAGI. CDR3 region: CASSYQGGSEQFF. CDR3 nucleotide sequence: TGTGCCAGCAGTTACCAAGGGGGGTCGGAGCAGTTCTTC.

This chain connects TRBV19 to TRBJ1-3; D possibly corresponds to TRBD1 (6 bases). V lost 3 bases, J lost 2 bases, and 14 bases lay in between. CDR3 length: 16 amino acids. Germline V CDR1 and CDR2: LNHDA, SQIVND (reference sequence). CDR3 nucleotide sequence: TGTGCCAGTAGTATCCAGGGGAATCCGGCTGGAAACACCATATATTTT. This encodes CASSIQGNPAGNTIYF.

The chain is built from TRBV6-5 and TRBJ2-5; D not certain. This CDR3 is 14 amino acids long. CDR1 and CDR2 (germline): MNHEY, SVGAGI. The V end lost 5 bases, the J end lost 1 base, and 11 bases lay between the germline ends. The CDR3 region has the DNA TGTGCCAGCAGTGGCCCGGACCTCCAAGAGACCCAGTACTTC. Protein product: CASSGPDLQETQYF.

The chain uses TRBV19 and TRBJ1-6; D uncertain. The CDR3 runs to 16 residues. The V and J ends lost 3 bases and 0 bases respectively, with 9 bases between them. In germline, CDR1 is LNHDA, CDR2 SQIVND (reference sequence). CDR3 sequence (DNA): TGTGCCAGTAGTATTGGCGGGAGCTCCTATAATTCACCCCTCCACTTT. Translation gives CASSIGGSSYNSPLHF.

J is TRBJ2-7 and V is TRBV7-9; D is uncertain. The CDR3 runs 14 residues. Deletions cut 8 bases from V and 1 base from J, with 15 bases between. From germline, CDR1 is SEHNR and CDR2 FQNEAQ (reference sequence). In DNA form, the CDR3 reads TGTGCCAGCGGCAGACCAGACGGATCCTACGAGCAGTACTTC. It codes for CASGRPDGSYEQYF.

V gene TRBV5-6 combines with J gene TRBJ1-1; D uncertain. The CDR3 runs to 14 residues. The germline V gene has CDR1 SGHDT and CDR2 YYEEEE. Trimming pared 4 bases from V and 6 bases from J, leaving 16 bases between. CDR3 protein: CASSAGPSRSEAFF. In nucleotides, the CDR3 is TGTGCCAGCAGCGCTGGACCGTCTAGATCTGAAGCTTTCTTT.